This entry describes one T cell receptor (beta chain). The antigen remains unidentified. The data were obtained in a study of T cells in Graves' hyperthyroidism and ophthalmopathy. Amplification of TCR beta CDR3 regions was performed using RNA transcripts as template. The HTBI primer set served for first-round RT-PCR of the TCR CDR3. Using its own MiXCR run on the multiplex PCR reads, TCRdb lists one record per CDR3 protein. Of hundreds of thousands of distinct CDR3 sequences listed, about 38% are singletons. There are 13 residues in the CDR3. From germline, CDR1 is SEHNR and CDR2 FQNEAQ (reference sequence). The V end was cut by 3 bases, the J end by 10 bases, with 10 bases between. Study-wide findings and caveats: Model-based prediction identified ophthalmopathy a median roughly 6.1 months prior to its onset. Patients with ophthalmopathy were separated from those with stable hyperthyroidism by a 13 V-J model. Blood samples included most of the expanded thyroid clonotypes exceeding 0.001.

The sample comprised blood. The V call is TRBV7-9, the J call TRBJ1-6; D gene unclear. The origin of this receptor is a man between 18 and 29 years old with Graves' hyperthyroidism. This chain's CDR3 is CASSFTEVSPLHF. CDR3 nucleotides: TGTGCCAGCAGCTTTACGGAGGTCTCACCCCTCCACTTT. Drawing the rest from reference TRBV7-9 and TRBJ1-6, the complete variable domain is DTGVSQNPRHKITKRGQNVTFRCDPISEHNRLYWYRQTLGQGPEFLTYFQNEAQLEKSRLLSDRFSAERPKGSFSTLEIQRTEQGDSAMYLCASSFTEVSPLHFGNGTRLTVT.